The 3 T cell receptor beta chains below all came from one sample that was sequenced in a study of blood T cell repertoires in COVID-19. Libraries were prepared by immunoSEQ multiplex PCR; TCRdb keeps only in-frame clonotypes and omits some of them. The repertoire consists of hundreds of thousands of clones, with roughly 80% occurring once and the leading ten covering 4% to 6%. The sample was peripheral blood. All receptors come from a woman older than 75 with active or convalescent COVID-19.

The chain recombines TRBV30 with TRBJ2-5; D unresolved. CDR1 and CDR2 from the germline V gene are GTSNPN and SVGIG (reference sequence). CDR3 length: 12 residues. Trimming removed 0 bases from V and 2 bases from J, with 4 bases in between. The CDR3 loop is CAWSVNQETQYF. CDR3 DNA sequence: TGTGCCTGGAGTGTTAATCAAGAGACCCAGTACTTC.

This rearrangement joins TRBV6-5 to TRBJ1-1; 9 nucleotides align to TRBD1. Germline CDR1 MNHEY, CDR2 SVGAGI. This CDR3 is built from 16 residues. The junction had 11 bases not matched to a gene; V was cut back by 4 bases and J by 5 bases. The CDR3 is CASSSPIGTGTTEAFF. Here the CDR3 DNA reads TGTGCCAGCAGTTCTCCAATCGGGACAGGGACTACTGAAGCTTTCTTT.

The CDR3 reads CASATSGSSYNEQFF. CDR3 DNA sequence: TGTGCCAGCGCGACTAGCGGGAGCTCCTACAATGAGCAGTTCTTC. This chain connects TRBV6-5 to TRBJ2-1; 12 nucleotides match TRBD2. Losses at the gene ends were 8 bases for V and 0 bases for J; bases not matched to a gene: 2. This CDR3 spans 15 amino acids. The germline gives CDR1 MNHEY, CDR2 SVGAGI.